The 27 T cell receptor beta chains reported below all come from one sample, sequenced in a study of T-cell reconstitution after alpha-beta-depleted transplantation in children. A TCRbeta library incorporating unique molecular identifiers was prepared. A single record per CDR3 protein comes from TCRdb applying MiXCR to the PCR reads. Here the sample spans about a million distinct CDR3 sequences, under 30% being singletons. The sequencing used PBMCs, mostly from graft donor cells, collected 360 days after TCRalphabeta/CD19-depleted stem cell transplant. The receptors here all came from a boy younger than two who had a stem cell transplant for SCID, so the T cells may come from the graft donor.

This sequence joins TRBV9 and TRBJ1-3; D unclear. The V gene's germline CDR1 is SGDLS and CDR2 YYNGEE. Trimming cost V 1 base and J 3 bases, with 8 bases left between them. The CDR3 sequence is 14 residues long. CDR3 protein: CASSVRGNGNTIYF. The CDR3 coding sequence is TGTGCCAGCAGCGTAAGAGGGAATGGAAACACCATATATTTT.

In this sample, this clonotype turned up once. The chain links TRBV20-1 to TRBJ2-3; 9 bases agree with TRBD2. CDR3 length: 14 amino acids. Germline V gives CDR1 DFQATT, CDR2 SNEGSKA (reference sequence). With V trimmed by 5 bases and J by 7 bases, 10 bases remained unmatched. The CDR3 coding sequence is TGCAGTGCTCAAAGACTAGCGGCCGGCTATACGCAGTATTTT. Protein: CSAQRLAAGYTQYF.

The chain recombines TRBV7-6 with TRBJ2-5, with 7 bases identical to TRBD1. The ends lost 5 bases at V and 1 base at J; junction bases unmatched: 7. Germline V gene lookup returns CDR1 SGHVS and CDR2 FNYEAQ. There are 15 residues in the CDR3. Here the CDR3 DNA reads TGTGCCAGCAGCGTCCGCAGGGGGATCCAAGAGACCCAGTACTTC. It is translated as CASSVRRGIQETQYF.

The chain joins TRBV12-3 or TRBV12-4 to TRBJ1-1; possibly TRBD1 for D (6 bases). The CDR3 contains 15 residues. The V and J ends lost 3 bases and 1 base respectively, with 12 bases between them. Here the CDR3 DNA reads TGTGCCAGCAGTTTCGGGGACACCCCGAACACTGAAGCTTTCTTT. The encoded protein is CASSFGDTPNTEAFF.

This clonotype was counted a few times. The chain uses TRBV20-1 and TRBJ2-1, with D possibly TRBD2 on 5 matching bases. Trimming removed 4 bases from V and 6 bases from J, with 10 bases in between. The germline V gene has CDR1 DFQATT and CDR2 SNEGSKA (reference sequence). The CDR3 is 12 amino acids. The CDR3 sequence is CSANEGINEQFF. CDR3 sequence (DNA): TGCAGTGCTAATGAGGGTATCAATGAGCAGTTCTTC.

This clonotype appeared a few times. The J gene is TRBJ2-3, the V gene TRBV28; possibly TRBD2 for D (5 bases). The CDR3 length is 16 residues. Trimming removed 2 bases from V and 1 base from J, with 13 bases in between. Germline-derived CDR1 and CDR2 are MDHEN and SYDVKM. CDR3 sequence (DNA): TGTGCCAGCAGTTTAGCCGGGATCTTTGGCACAGATACGCAGTATTTT. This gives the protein CASSLAGIFGTDTQYF.

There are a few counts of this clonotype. This CDR3 is CSAQRTGSDEQYF. The CDR3 DNA follows: TGCAGTGCGCAGAGGACAGGGAGCGACGAGCAGTACTTC. The chain combines TRBV20-1 with TRBJ2-7; 8 bases match TRBD1. The CDR3 spans 13 residues. Germline V gene data show CDR1 as DFQATT and CDR2 as SNEGSKA (reference sequence). V lost 6 bases and J lost 5; bases outside the gene matches: 9.

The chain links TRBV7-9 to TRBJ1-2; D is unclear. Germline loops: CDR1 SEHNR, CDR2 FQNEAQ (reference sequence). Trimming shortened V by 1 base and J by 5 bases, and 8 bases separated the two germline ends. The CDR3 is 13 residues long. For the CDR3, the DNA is TGTGCCAGCAGCTTAGGAGATTGGTATGGCTACACCTTC. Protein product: CASSLGDWYGYTF.

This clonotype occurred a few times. The CDR3, as DNA: TGTGCCAGCAGCCAAGAGGGATCCGGTAGCGTCAGCACAGATACGCAGTATTTT. Its protein is CASSQEGSGSVSTDTQYF. The chain carries TRBV4-2 and TRBJ2-3; possibly TRBD2 for D (5 bases). The V end was cut by 0 bases, the J end by 0 bases, with 16 bases between. The V gene's germline CDR1 is LGHNA and CDR2 YNFKEQ. The CDR3 runs to 18 residues.

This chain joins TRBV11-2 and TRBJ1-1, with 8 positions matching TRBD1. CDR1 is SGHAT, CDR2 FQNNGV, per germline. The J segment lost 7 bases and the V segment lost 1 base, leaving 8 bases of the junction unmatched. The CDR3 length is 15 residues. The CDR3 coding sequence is TGTGCCAGCAGCTTAGGGTCAGGGGGCTATATTGAAGCTTTCTTT. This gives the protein CASSLGSGGYIEAFF.

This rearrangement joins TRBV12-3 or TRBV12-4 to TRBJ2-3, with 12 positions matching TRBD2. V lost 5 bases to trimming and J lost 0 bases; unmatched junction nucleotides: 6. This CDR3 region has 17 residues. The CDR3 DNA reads TGTGCCAGCAGTCATAGGACTAGCGGGACTAGCACAGATACGCAGTATTTT. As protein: CASSHRTSGTSTDTQYF.

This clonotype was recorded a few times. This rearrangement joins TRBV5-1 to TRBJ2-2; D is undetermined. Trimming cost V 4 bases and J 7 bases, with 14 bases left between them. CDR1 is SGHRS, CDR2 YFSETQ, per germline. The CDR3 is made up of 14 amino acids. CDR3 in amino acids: CASSGRHTHGELFF. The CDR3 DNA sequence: TGCGCCAGCAGCGGGCGACACACCCACGGGGAGCTGTTTTTT. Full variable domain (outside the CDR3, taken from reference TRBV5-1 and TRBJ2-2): KAGVTQTPRYLIKTRGQQVTLSCSPISGHRSVSWYQQTPGQGLQFLFEYFSETQRNKGNFPGRFSGRQFSNSRSEMNVSTLELGDSALYLCASSGRHTHGELFFGEGSRLTVL.

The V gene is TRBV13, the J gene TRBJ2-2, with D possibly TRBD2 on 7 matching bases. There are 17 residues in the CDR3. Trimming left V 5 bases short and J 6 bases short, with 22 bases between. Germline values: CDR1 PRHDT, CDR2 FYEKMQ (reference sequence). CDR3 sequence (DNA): TGTGCCAGCAGCATCTCGGTCAGGGGACTAAACCCCGGGGAGCTGTTTTTT. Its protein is CASSISVRGLNPGELFF.

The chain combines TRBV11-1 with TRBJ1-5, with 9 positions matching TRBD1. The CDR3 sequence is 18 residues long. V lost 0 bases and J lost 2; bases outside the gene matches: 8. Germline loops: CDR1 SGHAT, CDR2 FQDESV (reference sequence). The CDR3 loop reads CASSLADRGVDGNQPQHF. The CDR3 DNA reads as TGTGCCAGCAGCTTAGCCGACAGGGGGGTGGATGGCAATCAGCCCCAGCATTTT.

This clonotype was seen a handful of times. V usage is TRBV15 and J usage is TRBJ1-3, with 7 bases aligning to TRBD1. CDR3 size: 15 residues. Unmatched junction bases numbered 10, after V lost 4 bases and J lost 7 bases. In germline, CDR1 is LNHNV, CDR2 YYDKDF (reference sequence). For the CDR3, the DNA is TGTGCCACCAGCATCCCCTCGACAGGGCAGAACACCATATATTTT. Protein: CATSIPSTGQNTIYF.

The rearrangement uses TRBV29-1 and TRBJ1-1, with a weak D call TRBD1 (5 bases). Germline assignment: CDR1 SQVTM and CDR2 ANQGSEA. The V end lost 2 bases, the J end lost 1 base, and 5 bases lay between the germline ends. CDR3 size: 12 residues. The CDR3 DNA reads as TGCAGCGTTGAAAGGGGGAACACTGAAGCTTTCTTT. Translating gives CSVERGNTEAFF.

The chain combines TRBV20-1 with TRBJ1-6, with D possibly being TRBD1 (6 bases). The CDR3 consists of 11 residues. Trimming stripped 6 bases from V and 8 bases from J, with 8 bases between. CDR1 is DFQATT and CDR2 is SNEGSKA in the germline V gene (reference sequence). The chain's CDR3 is CSARGHSPLHF. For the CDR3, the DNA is TGCAGTGCCAGGGGCCATTCACCCCTCCACTTT.

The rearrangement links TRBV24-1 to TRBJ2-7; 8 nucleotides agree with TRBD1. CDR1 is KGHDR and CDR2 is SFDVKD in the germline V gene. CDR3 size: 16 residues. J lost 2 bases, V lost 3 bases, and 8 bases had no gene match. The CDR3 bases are TGTGCCACCAGTGATACCACCGGGACAGGACCCTACGAGCAGTACTTC. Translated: CATSDTTGTGPYEQYF.

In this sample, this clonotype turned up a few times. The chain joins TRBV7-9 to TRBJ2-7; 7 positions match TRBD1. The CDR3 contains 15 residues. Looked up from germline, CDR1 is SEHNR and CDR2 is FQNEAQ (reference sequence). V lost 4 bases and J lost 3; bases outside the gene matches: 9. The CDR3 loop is CASSYPYTGDYEQYF. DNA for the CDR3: TGTGCCAGCAGCTACCCGTACACAGGGGACTACGAGCAGTACTTC.

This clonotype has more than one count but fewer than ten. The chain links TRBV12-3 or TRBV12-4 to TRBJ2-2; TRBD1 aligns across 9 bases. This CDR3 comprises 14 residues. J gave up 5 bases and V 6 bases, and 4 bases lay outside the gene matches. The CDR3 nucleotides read TGTGCCAGCAGGCGGACAGGGGATACCGGGGAGCTGTTTTTT. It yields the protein CASRRTGDTGELFF.

Written as DNA, the CDR3 is TGCAGTGGCGGGAATCATCATGGTACTGAAGCTTTCTTT. Residues: CSGGNHHGTEAFF. The chain joins TRBV20-1 to TRBJ1-1; the D is unclear. Germline CDR1 DFQATT, CDR2 SNEGSKA (reference sequence). V lost 7 bases to trimming and J lost 5 bases, with 17 bases between them. The CDR3 length is 13 residues.

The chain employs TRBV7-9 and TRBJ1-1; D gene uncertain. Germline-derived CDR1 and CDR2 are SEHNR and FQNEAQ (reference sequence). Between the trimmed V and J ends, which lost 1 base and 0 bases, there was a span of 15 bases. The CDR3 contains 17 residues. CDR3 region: CASSLGSPGSMNTEAFF. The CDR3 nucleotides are TGTGCCAGCAGCTTAGGGTCTCCGGGCTCAATGAACACTGAAGCTTTCTTT.

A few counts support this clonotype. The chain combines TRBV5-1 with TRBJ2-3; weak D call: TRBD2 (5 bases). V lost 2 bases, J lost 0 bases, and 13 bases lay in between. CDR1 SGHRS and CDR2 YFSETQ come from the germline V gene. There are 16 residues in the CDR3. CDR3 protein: CASSFTRLPSTDTQYF. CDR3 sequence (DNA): TGCGCCAGCAGCTTTACTAGGCTCCCTAGCACAGATACGCAGTATTTT.

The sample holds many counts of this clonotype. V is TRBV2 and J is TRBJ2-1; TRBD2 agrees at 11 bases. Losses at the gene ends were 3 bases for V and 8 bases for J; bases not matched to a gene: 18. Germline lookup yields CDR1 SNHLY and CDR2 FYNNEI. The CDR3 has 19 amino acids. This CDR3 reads CASSDLVLAGGQSLDEQFF. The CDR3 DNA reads TGTGCCAGCAGTGACCTGGTTCTAGCGGGGGGCCAGTCGCTCGATGAGCAGTTCTTC.

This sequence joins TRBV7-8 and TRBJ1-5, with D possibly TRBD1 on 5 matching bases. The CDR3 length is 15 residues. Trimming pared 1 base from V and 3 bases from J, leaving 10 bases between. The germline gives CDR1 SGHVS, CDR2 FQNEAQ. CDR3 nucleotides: TGTGCCAGCAGCTTAGTACCCAGGGACAATCAGCCCCAGCATTTT. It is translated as CASSLVPRDNQPQHF.

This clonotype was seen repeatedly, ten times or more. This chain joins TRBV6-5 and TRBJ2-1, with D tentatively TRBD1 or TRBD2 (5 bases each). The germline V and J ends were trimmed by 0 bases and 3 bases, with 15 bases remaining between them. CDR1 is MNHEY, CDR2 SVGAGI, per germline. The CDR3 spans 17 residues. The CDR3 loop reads CASSYSNSGHFYNEQFF. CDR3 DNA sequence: TGTGCCAGCAGTTACTCGAATTCGGGGCACTTCTACAATGAGCAGTTCTTC.

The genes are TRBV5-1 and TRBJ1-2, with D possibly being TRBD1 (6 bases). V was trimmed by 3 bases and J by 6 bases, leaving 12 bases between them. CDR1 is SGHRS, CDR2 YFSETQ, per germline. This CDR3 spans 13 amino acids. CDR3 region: CASSSRQEDGYTF. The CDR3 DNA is TGCGCCAGCAGCTCACGACAGGAGGATGGCTACACCTTC.